This paragraph covers one T cell receptor (beta chain) sequence. This clonotype was detected only a few times. Its antigen is currently not known. The record has no base qualities; no much larger clone is one base away. The data were taken from a study of vaccination and CD4 T cells after COVID-19 (dated by TCRdb to the early 2020s). Study-level background: Convalescent patients had a positive SARS-CoV-2 result on nasal swab PCR, and of these patients, nine had mild disease and one had severe disease. The convalescent cohort included six males and four females, with two Hispanic individuals, seven Caucasians, two Asians and one multiracial person. Participants got two doses of the Pfizer-BioNTech BNT162b2 vaccine (n=8) or two doses of the Moderna mRNA-1273 vaccine (n=2). Post-COVID blood samples from convalescent patients were collected a median of around 110 days after diagnosis, with a range of roughly 30 to 161 days. Post-vaccine blood samples were taken a median of about 77 days after the second vaccine dose, with a range of roughly 13 to 250 days. Overlapping spike peptide pools from SARS-CoV-2 and from the common cold coronaviruses HCoV-NL63, HCoV-OC43 and HCoV-229E were used as culture stimuli. As controls, cultures received a CEFX viral epitope pool (the positive control), an HIV-1 Nef peptide pool (the negative control), or no peptide at all. In ten to eleven COVID-19 convalescent patients and a handful of infection-naive healthy vaccine recipients, researchers compared the spike-specific CD4+ TCR repertoire from before mRNA vaccination with the repertoire from after.

Sequences MNHNS (CDR1) and SASEGT (CDR2) are obtained from the germline V gene. Reading from cysteine to phenylalanine, the CDR3 counts 13 amino acids. Of all the DNA, just the CDR3 is kept, 39 bases in frame from base 1. Trimming at the junction amounts to 2 bases on V and 6 bases on J, and the germline ends lie 8 bases apart. Library preparation used PCR. DNA from cultured CD4+ T cells was subjected to TCR sequencing with the Oncomine TCR Beta short-read assay at the Johns Hopkins FTIC core. The QIAamp micro DNA kit was used to extract genomic DNA from the cultured CD4+ T cells. Oncomine TCR Beta libraries made from cultured CD4+ T cells were pooled using unique dual indexes and sequenced on an Illumina iSeq 100. Per the source publication's procedure: Non-productive sequences were filtered out, and CDR3s that did not start with C, did not end with F or W, or were shorter than 7 amino acids were discarded. The MANAFEST web application identified antigen-specific clonotypes by comparing peptide-stimulated wells against reference wells and other culture wells. To be called positive, a clone needed an FDR below 0.05, an odds ratio above 5, and a productive frequency above 0.1% in at least two of three replicate wells. A clonotype was classed as cross-reactive if the clonotype showed significant expansion both in SARS-CoV-2 spike wells and in at least one common cold coronavirus spike condition. Similarity between CDR3 sequences was evaluated in R version 3.6.1 using Levenshtein distances (stringdist) and unrooted phylogenetic trees (ape). The public sequencing data were trimmed at Q25 with fastp and processed into clonotypes with MiXCR by TCRdb, which kept only in-frame beta chains. Every distinct CDR3 protein forms one entry, paired with its most common genes and DNA. The V and J calls shown here were made by TCRdb, not taken from the authors' results. The sample has about 16,000 distinct CDR3 sequences on record, less than 60% of them singletons. About 9% of the sample rests with the top ten.

General findings and caveats noted by the study authors: Only a relatively small number of convalescent patients were included in the study, and early timepoints following natural infection were not analyzed. Of the vaccine-specific clones found in convalescent patients, nearly all (304 of 307) were mono-reactive for SARS-CoV-2 spike instead of being cross-reactive with common cold coronaviruses. In convalescent patients, a median around 90% of post-vaccine SARS-CoV-2-reactive clones were detected only after vaccination, and vaccine-specific priming was suggested by this finding. An increase in the median number of SARS-CoV-2-reactive clonotypes from approximately 21 after infection to 35 to 40 after vaccination was observed, but the change was not found to be significant.

The treatment or condition tag for this specimen amounts to: roughly ten-day PBMC culture with coronavirus spike peptide pools or control peptides (ViraFEST assay). The ViraFEST assay was used in the study, in which antigen-specific T cells were expanded with peptide pools and expanded clonotypes were subsequently identified by TCR sequencing. The convalescent patients' positive SARS-CoV-2 PCR tests were from March to December 2020, which was before the Alpha, Beta and Delta variants emerged in the United States. Each well held two million PBMCs cultured with approximately 9.2 ug/ml peptide pools in IMDM containing around 5.5% human AB serum and roughly 9.3 IU/ml IL-2. On days 3 and 7, half of the culture medium was replaced with fresh IL-2-containing medium. After less than 12 days of culture, CD4+ T cells were isolated by negative selection using the EasySep CD4+ T cell isolation kit. PBMCs were separated from whole blood using Ficoll-Paque Plus gradient centrifugation and then either used fresh or cryopreserved at -140C. Triplicate wells were generally used for each culture condition.

Sequenced: CD4+ T cells from blood, cultured in vitro. The TCR was taken from a human donor who had recovered from COVID-19. The chain is assembled from TRBV6-1 and TRBJ1-5; the D gene cannot be named for sure. This receptor has the CDR3 CASSETATQPQHF. The sequenced DNA is TGTGCCAGCAGTGAAACAGCAACTCAGCCCCAGCATTTT.